A few counts support the clone carrying this T cell receptor beta chain. The table came from immunoSEQ multiplex PCR; TCRdb's copy has only in-frame clones and leaves some out. The sample holds a few hundred thousand clones, 80% to 90% seen once. This entry is derived from a study of cytomegalovirus exposure and HLA in healthy donors. V lost 6 bases, J lost 4 bases, and 10 bases stayed unmatched. The CDR3 extends over 17 amino acids. Per the germline V gene, CDR1 is SQVTM and CDR2 is ANQGSEA. The origin of this receptor is a woman aged 18 to 35 in good health and CMV-seronegative. The chain uses TRBV29-1 and TRBJ2-3; TRBD2 agrees at 16 bases. Sample: PBMCs. CDR3 sequence: CSVAGLAGGYGSDTQYF. CDR3 DNA sequence: TGCAGCGTGGCGGGACTAGCGGGAGGGTATGGCTCAGATACGCAGTATTTT.